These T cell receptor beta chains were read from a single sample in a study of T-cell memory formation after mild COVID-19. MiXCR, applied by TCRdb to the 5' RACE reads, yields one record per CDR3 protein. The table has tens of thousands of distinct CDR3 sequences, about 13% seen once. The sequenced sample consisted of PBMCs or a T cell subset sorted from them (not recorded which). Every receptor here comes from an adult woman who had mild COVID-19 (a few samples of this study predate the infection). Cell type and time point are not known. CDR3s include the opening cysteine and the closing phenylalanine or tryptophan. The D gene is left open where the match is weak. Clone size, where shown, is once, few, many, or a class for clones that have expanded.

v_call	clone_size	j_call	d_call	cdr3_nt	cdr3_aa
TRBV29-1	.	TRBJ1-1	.	TGCAGCGTTGTGCGGGGGAACACTGAAGCTTTCTTT	CSVVRGNTEAFF
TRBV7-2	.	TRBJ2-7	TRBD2	TGTGCCAGCAGCTTAGCATTGGGGAGCGGGAGAGACGAGCAGTACTTC	CASSLALGSGRDEQYF
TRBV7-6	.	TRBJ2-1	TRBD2	TGTGCCAGCAGCTTAGCCTCACTAGCGAGTGAGCAGTTCTTC	CASSLASLASEQFF
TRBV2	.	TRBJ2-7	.	TGTGCCAGCAGTGATTCTATATGGTACGAGCAGTACTTC	CASSDSIWYEQYF
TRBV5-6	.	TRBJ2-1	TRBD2	TGTGCCACAGAGCGGGGGAGCTCCTACAATGAGCAGTTCTTC	CATERGSSYNEQFF
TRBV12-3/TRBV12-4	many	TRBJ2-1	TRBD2	TGTGCCAGCAGTTCGGCGGGGGGCCCCTACAATGAGCAGTTCTTC	CASSSAGGPYNEQFF
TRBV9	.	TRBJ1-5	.	TGTGCCAGCAGCGTCCCGGGGGGGGAGTGGCATCAGCCCCAGCATTTT	CASSVPGGEWHQPQHF
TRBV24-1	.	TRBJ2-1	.	TGTGCCACCAGTGATCCAAAGGACAGAAACAATGAGCAGTTCTTC	CATSDPKDRNNEQFF
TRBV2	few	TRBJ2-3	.	TGTGCCAGCAGTAAAACAGGGTTTCCTACGGATACGCAGTATTTT	CASSKTGFPTDTQYF
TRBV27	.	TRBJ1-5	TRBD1	TGTGCCAGCAGCCTGGACAGGGGAGGCAATCAGCCCCAGCATTTT	CASSLDRGGNQPQHF
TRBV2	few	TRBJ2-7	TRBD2	TGTGCCAGCAGTGGATCTCCGTCGGCTAGCGGGGACTACGAGCAGTACTTC	CASSGSPSASGDYEQYF
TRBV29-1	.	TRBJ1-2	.	TGCAGCGTCGAAAATAATGGCTATGGCTACACCTTC	CSVENNGYGYTF
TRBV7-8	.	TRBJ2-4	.	TGTGCCAGCAGCTTAAGTGTAGCCAAAAACATTCAGTACTTC	CASSLSVAKNIQYF
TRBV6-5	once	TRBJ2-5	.	TGTGCCAGCAGTTACGGCAGGGGAGAGACCCAGTACTTC	CASSYGRGETQYF
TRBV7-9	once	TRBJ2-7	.	TGTGCCAGCAGCTTATCACAGCGCCACGGCCCCTACGAGCAGTACTTC	CASSLSQRHGPYEQYF
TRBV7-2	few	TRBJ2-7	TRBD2	TGTGCCAGCAGCTTCGGACTAGCGGGAGAAGGGTCGGTCGAGCAGTACTTC	CASSFGLAGEGSVEQYF
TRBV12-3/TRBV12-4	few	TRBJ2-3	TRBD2	TGTGCCAGCGGTCGGGGCGGGAGCGTGGTAGATACGCAGTATTTT	CASGRGGSVVDTQYF
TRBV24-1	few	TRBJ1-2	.	TGTGCCACCAGTGAATATGGGATAAACTATGGCTACACCTTC	CATSEYGINYGYTF
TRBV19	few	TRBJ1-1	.	TGTGCCACCACTGACTCAGGGGATTTGATGAACACTGAAGCTTTCTTT	CATTDSGDLMNTEAFF
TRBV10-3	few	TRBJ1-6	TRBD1	TGTGCCATCAGTGCGTTTACAGGGGGCCGGGATAATTCACCCCTCCACTTT	CAISAFTGGRDNSPLHF
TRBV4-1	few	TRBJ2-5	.	TGCGCCAGCAGCCAAGGGGGTAACCAAGAGACCCAGTACTTC	CASSQGGNQETQYF
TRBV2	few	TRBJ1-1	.	TGTGCCAGCAGTGGGGGCACTGAAGCTTTCTTT	CASSGGTEAFF
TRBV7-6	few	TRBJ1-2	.	TGTGCCAGCAGCGCGGAGCGATCAGGCGGTGGCTACACCTTC	CASSAERSGGGYTF
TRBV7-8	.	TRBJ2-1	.	TGTGCCAGCAGCTTAGTGAGGGGCGGTGGGTCCTACAATGAGCAGTTCTTC	CASSLVRGGGSYNEQFF
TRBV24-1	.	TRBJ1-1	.	TGTGCCACCAGAACAGCGAACACTGAAGCTTTCTTT	CATRTANTEAFF
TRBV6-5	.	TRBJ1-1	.	TGTGCCATCACGGGGGGGACTGAAGCTTTCTTT	CAITGGTEAFF
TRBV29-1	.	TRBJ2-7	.	TGCAGCGTTGAACAGGGTTCGAGTTCCTACGAGCAGTACTTC	CSVEQGSSSYEQYF
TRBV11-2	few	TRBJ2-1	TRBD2	TGTGCCAGCAGCTTCCATTCGGGGCTAGCGGTTAGCTCCTACAATGAGCAGTTCTTC	CASSFHSGLAVSSYNEQFF
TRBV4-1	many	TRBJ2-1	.	TGCGCCAGCAGGTCCCACGGGGTACCCAATGAGCAGTTCTTC	CASRSHGVPNEQFF
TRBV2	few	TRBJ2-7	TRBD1	TGTGCCAGCAGTCCATGGGACAGGCCCTACGAGCAGTACTTC	CASSPWDRPYEQYF
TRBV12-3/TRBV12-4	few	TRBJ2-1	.	TGTGCCAGCAGTTCTCTCGGACAGTCCGCCTACAATGAGCAGTTCTTC	CASSSLGQSAYNEQFF
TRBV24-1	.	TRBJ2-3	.	TGTGCCACCAGTTGGGACACAGATACGCAGTATTTT	CATSWDTDTQYF
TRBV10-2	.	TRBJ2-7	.	TGCGCCAGCAGTGAGTCGTATTTGGACGAGCAGTACTTC	CASSESYLDEQYF
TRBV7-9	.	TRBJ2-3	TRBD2	TGTGCCTGCAAAGCGGGAGACACAGATACGCAGTATTTT	CACKAGDTDTQYF
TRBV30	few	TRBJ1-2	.	TGTGCCTGGACCGATGGCTACACCTTC	CAWTDGYTF
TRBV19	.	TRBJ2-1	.	TGTGCCAGTAGTATGCACCGGGGGTTGAGGGATGAGCAGTTCTTC	CASSMHRGLRDEQFF
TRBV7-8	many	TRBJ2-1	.	TGTGCCAGCAGCTTAGCCCCCACCTACAATGAGCAGTTCTTC	CASSLAPTYNEQFF
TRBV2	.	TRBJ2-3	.	TGTGCCAGCAGTGAATACTACACAGATACGCAGTATTTT	CASSEYYTDTQYF
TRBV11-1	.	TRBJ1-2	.	TGTGCCAGCAGCTTAGGGACACGGAACTATGGCTACACCTTC	CASSLGTRNYGYTF
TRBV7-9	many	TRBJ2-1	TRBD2	TGTGCCAGCAGCTTAAATGTCGGGAGGGGAGATGAGCAGTTCTTC	CASSLNVGRGDEQFF
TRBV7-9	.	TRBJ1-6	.	TGTGCCAGCAGCTTAGGAGGGAGCCGTAATTCACCCCTCCACTTT	CASSLGGSRNSPLHF
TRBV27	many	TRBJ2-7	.	TGTGCCAGCAGTTTATCGCACAGGAGATACGAGCAGTACTTC	CASSLSHRRYEQYF
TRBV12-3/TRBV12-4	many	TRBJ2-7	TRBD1	TGTGCCAGCAGAGGGGACAGGGACGAGCAGTACTTC	CASRGDRDEQYF
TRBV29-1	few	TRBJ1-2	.	TGCAGCGTTGAAGGCCAAGTGCACCGAGACTATGGCTACACCTTC	CSVEGQVHRDYGYTF
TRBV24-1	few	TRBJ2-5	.	TGTGCCACCAGTGCAGTACTCGGGAACCAAGAGACCCAGTACTTC	CATSAVLGNQETQYF
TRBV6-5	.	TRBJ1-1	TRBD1	TGTGCCAGCAGTTACTCCGGGACAGGGGGTCCTGAAGCTTTCTTT	CASSYSGTGGPEAFF
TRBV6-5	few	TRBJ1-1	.	TGTGCCAGCAGTGACGGGGGGGCCACTGAAGCTTTCTTT	CASSDGGATEAFF
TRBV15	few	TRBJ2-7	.	TGTGCCACCAGCAGAGCCACTGTCTCCTACGAGCAGTACTTC	CATSRATVSYEQYF
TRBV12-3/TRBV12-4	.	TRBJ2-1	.	TGTGCCAGCAGTTTAGGTCCCCCCGGTTGGAATGAGCAGTTCTTC	CASSLGPPGWNEQFF
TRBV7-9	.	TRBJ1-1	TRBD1	TGTGCCAGCAGCCTGGACAGGGGAAGCACTGAAGCTTTCTTT	CASSLDRGSTEAFF
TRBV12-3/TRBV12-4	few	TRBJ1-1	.	TGTGCCAGCAGTTTCCGGCCGGGTCAGGCTGAAGCTTTCTTT	CASSFRPGQAEAFF
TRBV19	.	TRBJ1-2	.	TGTGCCAGTAGCGACAGCCCGTCCTATGGCTACACCTTC	CASSDSPSYGYTF
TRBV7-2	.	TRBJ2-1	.	TGTGCCAGCAGCCCCCCAGAGGGTGCGCCTTACAATGAGCAGTTCTTC	CASSPPEGAPYNEQFF
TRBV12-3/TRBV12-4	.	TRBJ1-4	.	TGTGCCAGCAGTTTAGGGGGTCCGTACAATGAAAAACTGTTTTTT	CASSLGGPYNEKLFF
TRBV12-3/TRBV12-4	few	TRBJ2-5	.	TGTGCCAGCAAAGCGGACGGGTGGGAGACCCAGTACTTC	CASKADGWETQYF
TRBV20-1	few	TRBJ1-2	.	TGCAGTGCTACTCCGGGTCTGTTCTATGGCTACACCTTC	CSATPGLFYGYTF
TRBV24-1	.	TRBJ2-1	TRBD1	TGTGCCACCAGTGATCCAGGGGGCTATTACAATGAGCAGTTCTTC	CATSDPGGYYNEQFF